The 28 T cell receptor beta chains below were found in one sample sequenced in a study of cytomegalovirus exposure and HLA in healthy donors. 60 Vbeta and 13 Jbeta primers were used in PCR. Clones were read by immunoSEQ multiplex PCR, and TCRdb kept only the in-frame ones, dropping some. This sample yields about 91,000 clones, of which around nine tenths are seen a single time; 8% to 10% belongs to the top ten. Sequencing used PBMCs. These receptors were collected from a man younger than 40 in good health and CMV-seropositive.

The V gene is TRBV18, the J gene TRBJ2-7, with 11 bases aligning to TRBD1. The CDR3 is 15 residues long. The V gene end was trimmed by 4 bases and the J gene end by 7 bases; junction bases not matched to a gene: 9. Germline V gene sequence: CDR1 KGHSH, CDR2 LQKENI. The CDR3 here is CASSQGGQGANEQYF. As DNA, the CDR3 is TGTGCCAGCTCACAGGGTGGACAGGGGGCTAATGAGCAGTACTTC.

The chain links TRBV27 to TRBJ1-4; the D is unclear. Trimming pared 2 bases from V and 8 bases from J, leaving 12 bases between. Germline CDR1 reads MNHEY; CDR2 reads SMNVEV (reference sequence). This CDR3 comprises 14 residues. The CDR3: CASSLRGPWEKLFF. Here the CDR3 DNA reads TGTGCCAGCAGTTTAAGAGGGCCATGGGAAAAACTGTTTTTT.

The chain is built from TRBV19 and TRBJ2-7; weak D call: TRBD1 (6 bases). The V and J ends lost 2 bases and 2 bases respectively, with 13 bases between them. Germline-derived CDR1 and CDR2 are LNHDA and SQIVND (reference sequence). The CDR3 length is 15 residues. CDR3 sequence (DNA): TGTGCCAGTAGTATAACGGGACATGGACCCTACGAGCAGTACTTC. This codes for CASSITGHGPYEQYF.

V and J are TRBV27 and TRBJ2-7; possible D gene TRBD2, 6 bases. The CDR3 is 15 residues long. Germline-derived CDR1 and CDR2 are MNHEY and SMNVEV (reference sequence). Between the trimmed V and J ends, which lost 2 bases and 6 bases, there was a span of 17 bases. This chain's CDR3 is CASSLRGGGIREQYF. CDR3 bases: TGTGCCAGCAGTTTAAGGGGAGGAGGGATACGCGAGCAGTACTTC.

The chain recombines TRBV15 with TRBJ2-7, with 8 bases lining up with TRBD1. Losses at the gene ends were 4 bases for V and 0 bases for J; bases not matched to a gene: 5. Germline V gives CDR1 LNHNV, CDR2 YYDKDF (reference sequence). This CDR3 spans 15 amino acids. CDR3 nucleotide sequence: TGTGCCACCAGCATAGGGACAGGCGACTCCTACGAGCAGTACTTC. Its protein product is CATSIGTGDSYEQYF.

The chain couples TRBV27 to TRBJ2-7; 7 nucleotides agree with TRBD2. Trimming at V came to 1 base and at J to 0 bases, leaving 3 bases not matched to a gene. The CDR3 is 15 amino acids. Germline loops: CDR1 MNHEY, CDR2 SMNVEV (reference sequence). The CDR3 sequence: CASSLWAGDSYEQYF. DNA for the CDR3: TGTGCCAGCAGTTTATGGGCGGGAGACTCCTACGAGCAGTACTTC.

CDR3 sequence (DNA): TGTGCCAGCAGTTTATTAACGGGGTCCTACAATGAGCAGTTCTTC. Amino acid sequence: CASSLLTGSYNEQFF. The chain is built from TRBV27 and TRBJ2-1; D perhaps matches TRBD2 (5 bases). The germline V gene encodes CDR1 MNHEY and CDR2 SMNVEV (reference sequence). V lost 1 base and J 1 base, leaving 8 bases between the germline ends. The CDR3 extends over 15 amino acids.

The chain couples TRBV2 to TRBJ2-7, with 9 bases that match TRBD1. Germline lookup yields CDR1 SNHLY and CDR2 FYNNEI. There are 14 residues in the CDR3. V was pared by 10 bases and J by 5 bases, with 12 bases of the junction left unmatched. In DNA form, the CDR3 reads TGTGCCACCCGACAGGGGGGTGTCGAAAACGAGCAGTACTTC. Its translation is CATRQGGVENEQYF.

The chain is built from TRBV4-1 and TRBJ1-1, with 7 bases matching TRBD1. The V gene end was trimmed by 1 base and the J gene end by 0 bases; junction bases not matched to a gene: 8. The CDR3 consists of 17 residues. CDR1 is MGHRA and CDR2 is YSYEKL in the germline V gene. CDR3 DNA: TGCGCCAGCAGCCAAGGGAGGGGCGACAGGGTGAACACTGAAGCTTTCTTT. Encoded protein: CASSQGRGDRVNTEAFF.

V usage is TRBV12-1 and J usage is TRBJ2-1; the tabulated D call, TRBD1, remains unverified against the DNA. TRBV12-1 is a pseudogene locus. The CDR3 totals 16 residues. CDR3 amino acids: CASSLAGQGTYNEQFF. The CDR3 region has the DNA TGTGCCAGCAGCTTAGCGGGACAGGGGACCTACAATGAGCAGTTCTTC.

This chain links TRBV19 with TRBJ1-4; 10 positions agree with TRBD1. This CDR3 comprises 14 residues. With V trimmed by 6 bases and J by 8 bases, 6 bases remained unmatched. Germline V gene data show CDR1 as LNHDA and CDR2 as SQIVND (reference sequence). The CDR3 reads CASRAWDRGEKLFF. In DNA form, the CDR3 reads TGTGCCAGTAGGGCGTGGGACAGGGGCGAAAAACTGTTTTTT.

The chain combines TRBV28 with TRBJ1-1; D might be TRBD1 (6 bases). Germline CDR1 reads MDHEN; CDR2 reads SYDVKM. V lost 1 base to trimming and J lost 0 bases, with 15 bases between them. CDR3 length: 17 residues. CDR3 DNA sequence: TGTGCCAGCAGTTTATTGGGCAGGGGAATCTTGAACACTGAAGCTTTCTTT. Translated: CASSLLGRGILNTEAFF.

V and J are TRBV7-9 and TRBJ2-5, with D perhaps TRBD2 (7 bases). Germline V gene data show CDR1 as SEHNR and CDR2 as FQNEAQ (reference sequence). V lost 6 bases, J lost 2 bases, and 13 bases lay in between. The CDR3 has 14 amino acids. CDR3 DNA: TGTGCCAGCAGTAAGGGGGAGGGACAAGAGACCCAGTACTTC. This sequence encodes CASSKGEGQETQYF.

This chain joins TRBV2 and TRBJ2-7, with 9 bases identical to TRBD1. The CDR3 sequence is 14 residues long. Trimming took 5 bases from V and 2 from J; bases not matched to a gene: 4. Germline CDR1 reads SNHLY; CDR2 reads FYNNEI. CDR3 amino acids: CASSPRTGAYEQYF. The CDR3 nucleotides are TGTGCCAGCAGTCCCCGGACAGGGGCCTACGAGCAGTACTTC.

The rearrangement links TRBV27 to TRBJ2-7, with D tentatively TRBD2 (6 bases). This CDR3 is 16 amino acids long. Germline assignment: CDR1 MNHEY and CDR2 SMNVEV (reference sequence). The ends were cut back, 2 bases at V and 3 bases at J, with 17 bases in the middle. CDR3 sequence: CASSLIMASAIYEQYF. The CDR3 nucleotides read TGTGCCAGCAGTTTAATAATGGCTAGCGCGATCTACGAGCAGTACTTC.

The CDR3 nucleotides are TGTGCCAGCAGTACCCCGGGAAGATCCTACGGAGAGCAGTACTTC. Translated: CASSTPGRSYGEQYF. The V call is TRBV28, the J call TRBJ2-7; a possible D gene is TRBD2 (5 bases). The CDR3 contains 15 residues. From germline, CDR1 is MDHEN and CDR2 SYDVKM. V lost 5 bases, J lost 7 bases, and 21 bases lay in between.

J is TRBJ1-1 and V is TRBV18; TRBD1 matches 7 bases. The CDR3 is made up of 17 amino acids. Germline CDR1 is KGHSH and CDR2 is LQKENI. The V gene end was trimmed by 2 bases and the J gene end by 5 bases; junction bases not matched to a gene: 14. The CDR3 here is CASSPERTGAGGTEAFF. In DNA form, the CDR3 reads TGTGCCAGCTCACCAGAAAGGACAGGAGCGGGGGGTACTGAAGCTTTCTTT.

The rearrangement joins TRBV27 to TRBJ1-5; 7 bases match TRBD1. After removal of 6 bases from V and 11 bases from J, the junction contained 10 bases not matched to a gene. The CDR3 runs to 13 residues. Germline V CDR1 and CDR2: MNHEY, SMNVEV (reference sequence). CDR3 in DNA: TGTGCCAGCAGCTTGACAACAGGGGTAACCCAGCATTTT. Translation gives CASSLTTGVTQHF.

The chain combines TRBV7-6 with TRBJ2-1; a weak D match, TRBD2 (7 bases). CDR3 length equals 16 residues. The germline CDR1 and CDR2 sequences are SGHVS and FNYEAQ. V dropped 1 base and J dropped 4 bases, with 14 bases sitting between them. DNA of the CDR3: TGTGCCAGCAGCTTAGGGCCCGGGGGGACATACAATGAGCAGTTCTTC. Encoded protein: CASSLGPGGTYNEQFF.

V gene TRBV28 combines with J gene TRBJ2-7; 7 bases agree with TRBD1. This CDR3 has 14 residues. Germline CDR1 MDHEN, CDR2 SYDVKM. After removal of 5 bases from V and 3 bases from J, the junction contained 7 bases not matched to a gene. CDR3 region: CASSDTGARYEQYF. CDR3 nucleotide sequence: TGTGCCAGCAGTGATACAGGGGCACGCTACGAGCAGTACTTC.

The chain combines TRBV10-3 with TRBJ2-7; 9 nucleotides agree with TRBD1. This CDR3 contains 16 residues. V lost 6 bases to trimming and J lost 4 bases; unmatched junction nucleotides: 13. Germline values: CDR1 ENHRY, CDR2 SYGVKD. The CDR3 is CAIRLDRGGNGYEQYF. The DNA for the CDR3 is TGTGCCATCAGACTTGACAGGGGGGGCAATGGTTACGAGCAGTACTTC.

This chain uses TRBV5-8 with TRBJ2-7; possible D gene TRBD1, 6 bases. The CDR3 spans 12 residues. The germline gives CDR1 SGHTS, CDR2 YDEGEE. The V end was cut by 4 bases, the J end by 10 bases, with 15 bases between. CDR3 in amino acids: CASSTTGSRQYF. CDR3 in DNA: TGTGCCAGCAGCACGACAGGATCCCGCCAGTACTTC.

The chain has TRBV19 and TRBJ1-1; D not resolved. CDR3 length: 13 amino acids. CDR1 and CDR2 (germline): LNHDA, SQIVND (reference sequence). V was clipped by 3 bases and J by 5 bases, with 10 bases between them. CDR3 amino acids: CASSIRGSTEAFF. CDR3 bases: TGTGCCAGTAGTATCCGAGGGAGTACTGAAGCTTTCTTT.

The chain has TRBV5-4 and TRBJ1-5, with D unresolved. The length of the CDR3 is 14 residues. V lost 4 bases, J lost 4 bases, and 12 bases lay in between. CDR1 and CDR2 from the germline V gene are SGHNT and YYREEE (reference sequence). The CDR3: CASSGGPTNQPQHF. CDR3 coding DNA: TGTGCCAGCAGCGGAGGACCGACAAATCAGCCCCAGCATTTT.

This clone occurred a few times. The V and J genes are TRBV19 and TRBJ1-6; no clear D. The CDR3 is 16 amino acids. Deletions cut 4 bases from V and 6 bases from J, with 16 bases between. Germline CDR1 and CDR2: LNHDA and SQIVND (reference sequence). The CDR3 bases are TGTGCCAGTAGTACCTTACGGGCCGCGGGTAATTCACCCCTCCACTTT. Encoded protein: CASSTLRAAGNSPLHF.

CDR3 nucleotides: TGCGCCAGCAGTCTGGGGTGGGAGTCCCTCTATGGCTACACCTTC. This sequence encodes CASSLGWESLYGYTF. The rearrangement links TRBV5-1 to TRBJ1-2; D uncertain. With 5 bases removed from V and 4 bases from J, the gap between germline ends came to 18 bases. The CDR3 is 15 amino acids. Germline-derived CDR1 and CDR2 are SGHRS and YFSETQ.

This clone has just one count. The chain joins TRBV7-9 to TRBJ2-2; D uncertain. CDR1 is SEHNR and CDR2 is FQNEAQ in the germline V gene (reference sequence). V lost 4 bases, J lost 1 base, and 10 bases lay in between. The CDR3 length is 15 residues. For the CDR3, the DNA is TGTGCCAGCAGCTCTACAGAACTGAACACCGGGGAGCTGTTTTTT. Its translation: CASSSTELNTGELFF.

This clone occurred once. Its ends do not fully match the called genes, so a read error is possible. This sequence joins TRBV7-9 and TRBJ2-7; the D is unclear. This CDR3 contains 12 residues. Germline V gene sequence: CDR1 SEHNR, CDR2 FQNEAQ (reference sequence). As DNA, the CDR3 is TGTTCCAGCAGCCTAACGGGTTACGAGCAGTACTTC. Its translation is CSSSLTGYEQYF.